The 14 T cell receptor beta chains below come from one sample, sequenced in a study of T cell responses to AZD1222 COVID-19 vaccine. Assay: immunoSEQ multiplex PCR; the TCRdb copy retains only in-frame clones and omits some. Of more than 85,000 clones in the sample, approximately 85% were seen once. This material consisted of peripheral blood, taken on day 0 of AZD1222 vaccination. The receptors here all came from an adult in good health.

The rearrangement joins TRBV5-1 to TRBJ2-4; 8 bases map to TRBD2. V gave up 2 bases and J gave up 1 base; unmatched junction bases: 5. This CDR3 is built from 16 residues. Germline assignment: CDR1 SGHRS and CDR2 YFSETQ. In DNA form, the CDR3 reads TGCGCCAGCAGCTTACTCGCGGGAGGTGCCAAAAACATTCAGTACTTC. Protein: CASSLLAGGAKNIQYF.

This chain's CDR3 is CASSRDSANYGYTF. CDR3 bases: TGTGCCAGCAGCCGGGACAGTGCTAACTATGGCTACACCTTC. This chain connects TRBV6-6 to TRBJ1-2, with TRBD1 matching 7 bases. CDR3 length equals 14 residues. Trimming cost V 6 bases and J 0 bases; bases outside gene matches: 4. Germline V gives CDR1 MNHNY, CDR2 SVGAGI (reference sequence).

The CDR3 DNA follows: TGTGCCAGCAGTTCCAGCAAGGGGCAGGGGGGCTACACCTTC. Its translation: CASSSSKGQGGYTF. The rearrangement links TRBV9 to TRBJ1-2; D might be TRBD1 (6 bases). Trimming stripped 5 bases from V and 8 bases from J, with 19 bases between. The CDR3 loop spans 14 amino acids. Germline values: CDR1 SGDLS, CDR2 YYNGEE. The variable domain in full, with the rest retrieved from reference TRBV9 and TRBJ1-2, is DSGVTQTPKHLITATGQRVTLRCSPRSGDLSVYWYQQSLDQGLQFLIQYYNGEERAKGNILERFSAQQFPDLHSELNLSSLELGDSALYFCASSSSKGQGGYTFGSGTRLTVV.

V gene TRBV28 combines with J gene TRBJ2-3, with D possibly matching TRBD2 (5 bases). This CDR3 spans 16 amino acids. In germline, CDR1 is MDHEN, CDR2 SYDVKM. V shed 8 bases and J shed 6 bases, with 24 bases lying between them. The CDR3 coding sequence is TGTGCCAGCCCCCCCCCGGGTGGGAGAAAGGTGGATACGCAGTATTTT. Translating it yields CASPPPGGRKVDTQYF.

The CDR3 loop reads CASSKKDPYEQYF. The DNA of the CDR3 is TGTGCCAGCAGCAAGAAGGATCCCTACGAGCAGTACTTC. V gene TRBV21-1 combines with J gene TRBJ2-7. TRBV21-1 corresponds to a pseudogene. This CDR3 contains 13 residues.

The chain has TRBV10-3 and TRBJ1-1; a possible D gene is TRBD1 (5 bases). The CDR3 is 13 residues long. The germline gives CDR1 ENHRY, CDR2 SYGVKD. Trimming took off 8 bases at V and 4 bases at J, with 14 bases between the two ends. The CDR3 here is CAISTGEGTEAFF. In DNA form, the CDR3 reads TGTGCCATCTCTACGGGGGAGGGCACTGAAGCTTTCTTT.

The rearrangement uses TRBV4-3 and TRBJ1-6, with 9 bases lining up with TRBD1. CDR3 length equals 15 residues. Trimming at V came to 4 bases and at J to 8 bases, leaving 6 bases not matched to a gene. Looked up from germline, CDR1 is LGHNA and CDR2 is YSLEER. CDR3 residues: CASSLSGTGHSPLHF. CDR3 sequence (DNA): TGCGCCAGCAGCCTATCCGGGACAGGGCATTCACCCCTCCACTTT.

V and J are TRBV28 and TRBJ2-7; D is unresolved. The germline gives CDR1 MDHEN, CDR2 SYDVKM. This CDR3 contains 14 residues. The V end was cut by 6 bases, the J end by 4 bases, with 16 bases between. The CDR3 loop is CASSSGPLAYEQYF. CDR3 nucleotides: TGTGCCAGCAGCTCCGGGCCTTTGGCTTACGAGCAGTACTTC.

The V call is TRBV18, the J call TRBJ1-2; tentatively, D is TRBD1 (6 bases). V lost 2 bases and J 4 bases, leaving 11 bases between the germline ends. In germline, CDR1 is KGHSH, CDR2 LQKENI. The CDR3 consists of 14 residues. The CDR3 spells CASSPEGGVYGYTF. The DNA of the CDR3 is TGTGCCAGCTCACCAGAAGGGGGTGTCTATGGCTACACCTTC.

The V gene is TRBV5-1, the J gene TRBJ1-2; possible D gene TRBD1, 5 bases. Trimming took off 4 bases at V and 7 bases at J, with 14 bases between the two ends. This CDR3 is 13 amino acids long. The V gene's germline CDR1 is SGHRS and CDR2 YFSETQ. The DNA of the CDR3 is TGCGCCAGCAGCCTGGGGCAGAACACTGGCTACACCTTC. This gives the protein CASSLGQNTGYTF.

The gene calls are TRBV5-6 and TRBJ1-1, with D perhaps matching TRBD1 (6 bases). CDR3 length: 14 residues. Trimming took 3 bases from V and 3 from J, leaving 12 bases between them. Germline V gene data show CDR1 as SGHDT and CDR2 as YYEEEE. The CDR3 loop is CASSSTGIDTEAFF. The CDR3, as DNA: TGTGCCAGCAGCTCCACAGGGATCGACACTGAAGCTTTCTTT.

V usage is TRBV6-5 and J usage is TRBJ2-7, with TRBD1 identical over 7 bases. Looked up from germline, CDR1 is MNHEY and CDR2 is SVGAGI. The CDR3 runs to 14 residues. V lost 2 bases and J lost 2; bases outside the gene matches: 3. DNA of the CDR3: TGTGCCAGCAGTTACGAGGGGGCCGCCTACGAGCAGTACTTC. Amino acid sequence: CASSYEGAAYEQYF.

This sequence joins TRBV19 and TRBJ1-5; the match to TRBD1 covers 7 bases. Trimming removed 4 bases from V and 8 bases from J; junction bases left unmatched: 14. CDR1 and CDR2 (germline): LNHDA, SQIVND (reference sequence). The CDR3 totals 16 residues. The CDR3, as DNA: TGTGCCAGTAGTACCCTCAGACAGGGCTTAATAAAGCCCCAGCATTTT. It is translated as CASSTLRQGLIKPQHF.

The chain couples TRBV2 to TRBJ2-5, with 9 bases aligning to TRBD2. Germline loops: CDR1 SNHLY, CDR2 FYNNEI. The ends lost 10 bases at V and 4 bases at J; junction bases unmatched: 10. The CDR3 runs 14 residues. The CDR3 sequence is CATALMTSGETQYF. CDR3 nucleotides: TGTGCCACAGCCCTTATGACTAGCGGAGAGACCCAGTACTTC.